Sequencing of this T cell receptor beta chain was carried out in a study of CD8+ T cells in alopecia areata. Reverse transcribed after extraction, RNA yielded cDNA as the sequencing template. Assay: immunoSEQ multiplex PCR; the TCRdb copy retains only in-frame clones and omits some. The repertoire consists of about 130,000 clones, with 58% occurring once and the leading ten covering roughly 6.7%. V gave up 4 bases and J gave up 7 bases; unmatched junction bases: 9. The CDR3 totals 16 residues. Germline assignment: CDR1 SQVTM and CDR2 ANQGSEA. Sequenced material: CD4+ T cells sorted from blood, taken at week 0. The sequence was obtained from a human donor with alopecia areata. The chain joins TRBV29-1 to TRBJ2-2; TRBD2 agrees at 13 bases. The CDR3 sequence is CSVVMGTSGAIGELFF. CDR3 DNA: TGCAGCGTTGTAATGGGGACTAGCGGGGCGATCGGGGAGCTGTTTTTT.